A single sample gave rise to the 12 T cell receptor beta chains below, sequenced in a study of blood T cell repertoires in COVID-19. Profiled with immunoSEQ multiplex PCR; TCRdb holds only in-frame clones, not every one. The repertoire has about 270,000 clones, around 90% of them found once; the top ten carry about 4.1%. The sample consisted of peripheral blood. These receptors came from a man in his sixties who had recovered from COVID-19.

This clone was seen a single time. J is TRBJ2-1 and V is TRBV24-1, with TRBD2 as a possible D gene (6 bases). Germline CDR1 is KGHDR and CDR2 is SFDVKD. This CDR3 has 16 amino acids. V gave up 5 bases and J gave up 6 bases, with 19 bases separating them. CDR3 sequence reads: CATSASTSLPFNEQFF. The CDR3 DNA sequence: TGTGCCACCAGTGCTTCGACTAGTCTACCTTTCAATGAGCAGTTCTTC.

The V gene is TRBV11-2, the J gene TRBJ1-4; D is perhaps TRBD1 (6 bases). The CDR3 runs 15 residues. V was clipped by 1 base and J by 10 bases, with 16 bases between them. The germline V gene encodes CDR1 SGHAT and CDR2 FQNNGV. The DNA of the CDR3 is TGTGCCAGCAGCTTAGTCGCAGGGGAGCGGGGAAAACTGTTTTTT. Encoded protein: CASSLVAGERGKLFF.

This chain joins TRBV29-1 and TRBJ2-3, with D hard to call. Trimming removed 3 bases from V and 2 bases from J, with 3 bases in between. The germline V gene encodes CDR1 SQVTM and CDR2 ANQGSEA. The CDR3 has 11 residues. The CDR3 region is CSVDFTDTQYF. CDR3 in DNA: TGCAGCGTTGACTTCACAGATACGCAGTATTTT.

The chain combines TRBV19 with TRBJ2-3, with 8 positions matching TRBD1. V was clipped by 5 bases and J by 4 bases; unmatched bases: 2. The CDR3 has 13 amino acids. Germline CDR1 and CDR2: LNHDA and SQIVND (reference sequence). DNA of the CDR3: TGTGCCAGTAGTCCACAGGGGGCAGATACGCAGTATTTT. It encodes CASSPQGADTQYF.

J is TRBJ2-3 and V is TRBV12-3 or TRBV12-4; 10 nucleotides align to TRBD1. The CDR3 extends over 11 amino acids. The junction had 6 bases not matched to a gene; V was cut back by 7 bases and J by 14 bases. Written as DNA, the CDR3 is TGTGCCAGCACCTGGACAGGGGGTGTGTATTTT. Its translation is CASTWTGGVYF.

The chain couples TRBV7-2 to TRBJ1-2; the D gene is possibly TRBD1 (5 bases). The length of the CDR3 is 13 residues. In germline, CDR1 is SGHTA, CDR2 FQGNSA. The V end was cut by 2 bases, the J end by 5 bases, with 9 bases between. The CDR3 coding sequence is TGTGCCAGCAGCTTAAAAGGGGTTTATGGCTACACCTTC. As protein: CASSLKGVYGYTF.

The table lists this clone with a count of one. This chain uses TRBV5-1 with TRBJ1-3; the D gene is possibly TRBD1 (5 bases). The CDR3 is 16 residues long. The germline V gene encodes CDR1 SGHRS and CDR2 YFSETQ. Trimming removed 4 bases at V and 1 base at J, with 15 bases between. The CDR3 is CASSPAQGGSGNTIYF. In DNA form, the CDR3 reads TGCGCCAGCAGCCCGGCCCAGGGTGGATCTGGAAACACCATATATTTT.

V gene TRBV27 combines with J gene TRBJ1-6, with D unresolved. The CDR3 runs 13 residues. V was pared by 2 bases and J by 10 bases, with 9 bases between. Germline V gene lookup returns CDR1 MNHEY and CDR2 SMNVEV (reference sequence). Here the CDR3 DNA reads TGTGCCAGCAGTTTACGGGAGCAGTCACCCCTCCACTTT. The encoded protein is CASSLREQSPLHF.

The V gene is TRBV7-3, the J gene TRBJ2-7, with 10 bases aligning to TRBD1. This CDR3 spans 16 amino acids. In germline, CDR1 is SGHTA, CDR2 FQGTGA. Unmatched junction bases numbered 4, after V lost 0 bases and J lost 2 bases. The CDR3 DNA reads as TGTGCCAGCAGCTTAACGGGGGACAGGGGCCCCTACGAGCAGTACTTC. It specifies CASSLTGDRGPYEQYF.

This CDR3 is CASSTGLGQFF. Written as DNA, the CDR3 is TGTGCCAGCAGCACGGGACTGGGGCAGTTCTTC. The genes are TRBV7-3 and TRBJ2-1, with D possibly matching TRBD2 (6 bases). Germline-derived CDR1 and CDR2 are SGHTA and FQGTGA. This CDR3 comprises 11 residues. Trimming removed 5 bases at V and 12 bases at J, with 11 bases between.

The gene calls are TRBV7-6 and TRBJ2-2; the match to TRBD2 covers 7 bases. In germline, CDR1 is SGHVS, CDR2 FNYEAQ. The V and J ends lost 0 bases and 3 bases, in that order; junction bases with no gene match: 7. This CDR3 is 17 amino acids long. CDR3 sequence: CASSLAWLGRDTGELFF. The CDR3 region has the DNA TGTGCCAGCAGCTTAGCGTGGTTAGGGAGGGACACCGGGGAGCTGTTTTTT.

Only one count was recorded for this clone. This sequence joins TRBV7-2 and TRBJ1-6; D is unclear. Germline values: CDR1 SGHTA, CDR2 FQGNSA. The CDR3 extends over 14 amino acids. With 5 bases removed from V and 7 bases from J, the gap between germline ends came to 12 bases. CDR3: CASSPRLMNSPLHF. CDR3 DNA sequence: TGTGCCAGCAGCCCCCGACTCATGAATTCACCCCTCCACTTT.